The 15 T cell receptor beta chains given below trace back to one sample, sequenced in a study of patients and donors after allogeneic stem cell transplantation. Using its own MiXCR run on the RT-PCR reads, TCRdb lists one record per CDR3 protein. The sample has a few hundred thousand distinct CDR3 sequences; over 30% are singletons. Input material: blood, either unsorted or a sorted T cell fraction (not recorded which). The source is a human donor who was either an allogeneic HSCT recipient or a stem cell or donor lymphocyte infusion donor (not recorded which). It is not recorded whose cells these are; they may come from a transplant donor.

This clonotype occurred a few times. The gene calls are TRBV20-1 and TRBJ1-6; tentative D call: TRBD1 (6 bases). CDR3 size: 16 residues. V dropped 0 bases and J dropped 5 bases, with 14 bases sitting between them. The V gene's germline CDR1 is DFQATT and CDR2 SNEGSKA (reference sequence). The CDR3, as DNA: TGCAGTGCTAGAGACTCCGGGACACGGGATAATTCACCCCTCCACTTT. This gives the protein CSARDSGTRDNSPLHF.

This clonotype has more than one count but fewer than ten. The chain recombines TRBV24-1 with TRBJ1-4, with TRBD1 identical over 7 bases. V gave up 5 bases and J gave up 2 bases; unmatched junction bases: 4. Germline lookup yields CDR1 KGHDR and CDR2 SFDVKD. The CDR3 extends over 15 amino acids. The CDR3 region is CATSGPGQTNEKLFF. The CDR3 nucleotides are TGTGCCACCAGTGGCCCGGGACAGACTAATGAAAAACTGTTTTTT.

The chain has TRBV10-3 and TRBJ1-2, with D unresolved. Between the trimmed V and J ends, which lost 2 bases and 4 bases, there was a span of 5 bases. From germline, CDR1 is ENHRY and CDR2 SYGVKD. The CDR3 runs to 12 residues. The CDR3 DNA follows: TGTGCCATCAGTGAGGGGGTCTATGGCTACACCTTC. Amino acids: CAISEGVYGYTF.

The V and J genes are TRBV13 and TRBJ2-1, with D possibly being TRBD2 (7 bases). Trimming removed 2 bases from V and 8 bases from J, with 16 bases in between. Germline V lookup: CDR1 PRHDT, CDR2 FYEKMQ (reference sequence). This CDR3 has 15 amino acids. The CDR3 nucleotides are TGTGCCAGCAGCTTAAGAGGGGGGGCCTTCCATGAGCAGTTCTTC. Amino acids: CASSLRGGAFHEQFF.

This clonotype showed up just a few times. V gene TRBV9 combines with J gene TRBJ1-3; D is unresolved. Trimming took 2 bases from V and 4 from J, leaving 4 bases between them. The length of the CDR3 is 12 residues. From germline, CDR1 is SGDLS and CDR2 YYNGEE. For the CDR3, the DNA is TGTGCCAGCAGCGTCGGGGGAAACACCATATATTTT. Translation: CASSVGGNTIYF.

The chain joins TRBV24-1 to TRBJ2-1; the match to TRBD1 covers 7 bases. CDR1 and CDR2 from the germline V gene are KGHDR and SFDVKD. This CDR3 is 16 amino acids long. The junction had 14 bases not matched to a gene; V was cut back by 5 bases and J by 8 bases. The CDR3 protein is CATSALGQELSHEQFF. DNA for the CDR3: TGTGCCACCAGTGCCCTCGGACAGGAGTTATCCCATGAGCAGTTCTTC.

This clonotype occurred once. The J gene is TRBJ1-1, the V gene TRBV15; D remains unclear. V lost 7 bases and J lost 2, with 14 bases in between. Germline assignment: CDR1 LNHNV and CDR2 YYDKDF (reference sequence). The length of the CDR3 is 14 residues. The CDR3, as DNA: TGTGCCACCACCCCGGACCCGGTCAACACTGAAGCTTTCTTT. It is translated as CATTPDPVNTEAFF.

The sample holds a few counts of this clonotype. The chain recombines TRBV12-3 or TRBV12-4 with TRBJ1-1; D ambiguous. CDR3 length equals 12 residues. V gave up 1 base and J gave up 3 bases, with 3 bases separating them. CDR3 coding DNA: TGTGCCAGCAGTTTAGGGCACACTGAAGCTTTCTTT. Translating it yields CASSLGHTEAFF.

This clonotype has just a few counts. V gene TRBV10-3 combines with J gene TRBJ2-2; D uncertain. The CDR3 has 11 amino acids. The germline V gene has CDR1 ENHRY and CDR2 SYGVKD. Trimming stripped 10 bases from V and 2 bases from J, with 5 bases between. CDR3 protein: CATDNTGELFF. CDR3 bases: TGTGCCACCGATAACACCGGGGAGCTGTTTTTT.

This clonotype was detected only a few times. J is TRBJ1-5 and V is TRBV28; D call uncertain. The CDR3 length is 15 residues. Per the germline V gene, CDR1 is MDHEN and CDR2 is SYDVKM. V was pared by 6 bases and J by 0 bases, with 12 bases between. The CDR3 nucleotides are TGTGCCAGCAGCACCCCGTGGGGTAGCAATCAGCCCCAGCATTTT. Its protein is CASSTPWGSNQPQHF. Complete variable domain (other parts from reference TRBV28 and TRBJ1-5): DVKVTQSSRYLVKRTGEKVFLECVQDMDHENMFWYRQDPGLGLRLIYFSYDVKMKEKGDIPEGYSVSREKKERFSLILESASTNQTSMYLCASSTPWGSNQPQHFGDGTRLSIL.

The chain combines TRBV5-1 with TRBJ2-2; TRBD1 matches 9 bases. J was trimmed by 6 bases and V by 0 bases; bases with no gene match: 0. Germline CDR1 reads SGHRS; CDR2 reads YFSETQ. This CDR3 comprises 14 residues. CDR3 loop: CASSLDRGPGELFF. For the CDR3, the DNA is TGCGCCAGCAGCTTGGACAGGGGGCCCGGGGAGCTGTTTTTT.

This clonotype has at least ten counts. The rearrangement links TRBV28 to TRBJ1-1, with 7 bases lining up with TRBD1. CDR3 length equals 15 residues. V was clipped by 5 bases and J by 0 bases; unmatched bases: 6. Per the germline V gene, CDR1 is MDHEN and CDR2 is SYDVKM. CDR3 nucleotides: TGTGCCAGCAGTCCCCCGACAGGGATGAACACTGAAGCTTTCTTT. Its translation is CASSPPTGMNTEAFF.

Turning to this clonotype: In this CDR3 the conserved last residue, phenylalanine or tryptophan, is missing, so a read error is likely. The rearrangement joins TRBV2 to TRBJ1-6, with D maybe TRBD1 (5 bases). Deletions cut 6 bases from V and 10 bases from J, with 16 bases between. Germline V gene data show CDR1 as SNHLY and CDR2 as FYNNEI. The CDR3 loop spans 14 amino acids. This CDR3 is CASRNRGGRSPLHL. CDR3 DNA sequence: TGTGCCAGCAGGAACCGTGGGGGAAGATCACCCCTCCACTTG.

This clonotype was observed a few times. V and J are TRBV7-2 and TRBJ1-1; D unresolved. V lost 2 bases and J lost 4, with 2 bases in between. The germline gives CDR1 SGHTA, CDR2 FQGNSA. CDR3 size: 11 residues. CDR3 residues: CASSLTTEAFF. The CDR3 nucleotides read TGTGCCAGCAGCTTAACCACTGAAGCTTTCTTT.

In its sample, this clonotype was seen a few times. This sequence joins TRBV6-6 and TRBJ2-1; D is perhaps TRBD1 (5 bases). Germline CDR1 is MNHNY and CDR2 is SVGAGI (reference sequence). The V end was cut by 0 bases, the J end by 3 bases, with 6 bases between. This CDR3 region has 14 residues. CDR3 DNA sequence: TGTGCCAGCAGTTACTCCAGGGTCTACAATGAGCAGTTCTTC. It codes for CASSYSRVYNEQFF.